One sample yielded the 6 T cell receptor beta chains listed below, sequenced in a study of cytomegalovirus exposure and HLA in healthy donors. The repertoire was sequenced with immunoSEQ multiplex PCR; TCRdb's copy has only in-frame clones and lacks some. The sample has roughly 270,000 clones, 88% seen once. Sequences were obtained from PBMCs. These receptor sequences come from a woman in her late teens or twenties in good health and CMV-seronegative.

The chain joins TRBV5-4 to TRBJ2-7; 11 positions match TRBD2. Germline loops: CDR1 SGHNT, CDR2 YYREEE (reference sequence). The CDR3 runs 17 residues. With V trimmed by 4 bases and J by 6 bases, 15 bases remained unmatched. DNA for the CDR3: TGTGCCAGCAGCCCGGACACCGGGACTAGCGGTTCTCGCGAGCAGTACTTC. This gives the protein CASSPDTGTSGSREQYF.

The chain recombines TRBV4-1 with TRBJ2-2, with a weak D call TRBD2 (6 bases). CDR3 size: 16 residues. V was cut by 1 base and J by 7 bases, with 16 bases left in between. Germline CDR1 MGHRA, CDR2 YSYEKL. This chain's CDR3 is CASSQVRLAVDGELFF. The CDR3 region has the DNA TGCGCCAGCAGCCAAGTACGTTTAGCGGTGGACGGGGAGCTGTTTTTT.

This clone occurred a few times. The rearrangement uses TRBV25-1 and TRBJ1-2; 8 bases agree with TRBD1. CDR3 length: 14 amino acids. Germline CDR1 is MGHDK and CDR2 is SYGVNS. V shed 6 bases and J 4 bases; nucleotides not matched to a gene: 7. The CDR3 sequence: CASRPRDRGYGYTF. DNA of the CDR3: TGTGCCAGCAGACCCCGCGACAGGGGCTATGGCTACACCTTC.

The genes are TRBV5-1 and TRBJ2-3, with 11 bases fitting TRBD2. CDR1 is SGHRS, CDR2 YFSETQ, per germline. V gave up 7 bases and J gave up 4 bases; unmatched junction bases: 8. There are 15 residues in the CDR3. CDR3 DNA sequence: TGCGCCAGCTTTTTAGCGGGAGGGCCCGCAGATACGCAGTATTTT. This translates into CASFLAGGPADTQYF.

There are a few counts of this clone. The V gene is TRBV5-1, the J gene TRBJ1-2, with D possibly matching TRBD1 (5 bases). Looked up from germline, CDR1 is SGHRS and CDR2 is YFSETQ. The CDR3 runs 14 residues. Between the trimmed V and J ends, which lost 4 bases and 2 bases, there was a span of 12 bases. CDR3 nucleotide sequence: TGCGCCAGCAGCCAAGACAGACGAAACTATGGCTACACCTTC. It encodes CASSQDRRNYGYTF.

This clone was seen a few times. The rearrangement joins TRBV2 to TRBJ2-3, with 9 bases lining up with TRBD2. J lost 4 bases, V lost 8 bases, and 4 bases had no gene match. The CDR3 contains 13 residues. Germline V CDR1 and CDR2: SNHLY, FYNNEI. The CDR3 sequence: CASLAGGSDTQYF. The CDR3 nucleotides read TGTGCCAGCTTGGCGGGAGGGTCAGATACGCAGTATTTT.